The sequence of this T cell receptor (beta chain) was determined in a study of blood T cell repertoires in COVID-19 (dated by TCRdb to 2018 to 2021). Regarding the research as a whole: The collaborator samples originated in the United States, Italy and Spain and spanned the acute and convalescent phases of COVID-19. The prospective study material was composed of cDNA or gDNA derived from T cells, B-cell-depleted T cells, or PBMCs. The dataset comprised deeply sampled blood TCRbeta repertoires from subjects exposed to, actively infected with, or recovered from COVID-19. The repertoires were released in a freely available public database meant as a resource for research on the immune response to SARS-CoV-2. The samples were drawn from the first 160 participants of the ongoing ImmuneRACE study and from 950 to 1,500 subjects provided by 6 global collaborators. The sample metadata nearly always contained a de-identified subject ID, COVID-19 status, age in years and sex. Where available, HLA class I and class II types were taken from metadata supplied by the sample provider and were not determined by assay-based typing. What the study reported, not specific to this receptor: The quantity of clinical and demographic metadata differed by source and by participant and was supplied without curation.

From the cysteine through the phenylalanine, the CDR3 covers 13 amino acids. The DNA shown is the 39-base CDR3, in frame from base 1. The germline V gene (reference sequence) sets CDR1 to GTSNPN and CDR2 to SVGIG. Between the V and J ends, shortened by 0 bases and 5 bases respectively, the junction contains 10 bases. Whole blood was collected in K2EDTA tubes by collaborating institutions according to the institutions' own protocols. For TCRbeta analysis, collaborators shipped samples in one of three forms: frozen whole blood, isolated PBMCs, or DNA extracted from either of those sample types. For this clone: It has no known antigen specificity. Per-nucleotide qualities are absent, and no much larger clonotype sits a single base away.

TCRbeta CDR3 regions were amplified from genomic DNA by means of the immunoSEQ Assay, a bias-controlled multiplex PCR. Per the authors' processing: The number of nucleated cells in each sample was estimated by amplification of reference gene primers within the assay. To quantify the absolute abundance of each unique TCRbeta CDR3 rearrangement, sequence reads were collapsed and filtered. Productive Simpson clonality was computed per sample as the square root of Simpson's diversity index over productive rearrangements. The table comes from immuneACCESS by way of TCRdb, which keeps in-frame sequences with V and J called. Part of the clones is missing from these tables; in studies checked, under half for an unresolved V gene and the rest for unknown reasons. V, J and clone size reflect that table, while D and trimming were determined from the DNA. Counted in this sample were approximately 430,000 clones; roughly 88% of them appeared once. The ten most abundant clones make up over 1.1% of the sample.

The sequence was obtained from a woman in her 30s with active or convalescent COVID-19. This receptor chain uses TRBV30 and TRBJ1-1; no D gene can be assigned with confidence. Material: peripheral blood. The CDR3 protein sequence reads: CAWSVQLSTEAFF. The DNA sequence is TGTGCCTGGAGTGTACAGCTGTCTACTGAAGCTTTCTTT.